A selection of T cell receptor beta chains follows, all from one sample in a study of sequential checkpoint blockade in melanoma. Clones were sequenced by immunoSEQ multiplex PCR, and TCRdb holds only the in-frame ones, with some missing. The table includes under 40,000 clones, 70% to 90% detected once. Here the sequenced sample was CD8+ T cells sorted from blood (inferred from file names), taken from a patient given nivolumab and ipilimumab in sequence. Receptors originate from a human donor with melanoma. CDR3s include the opening cysteine and the closing phenylalanine or tryptophan. D genes are given only for firm matches. Clone size is given for some rows only: seen once, a few or many times, or a class if the clone is expanded.

CDR3 protein | CDR3 DNA | clone size | J gene | V gene | D gene
CSVEELNPDQPQHF | TGCAGCGTTGAAGAATTAAATCCCGATCAGCCCCAGCATTTT | - | TRBJ1-5 | TRBV29-1 | -
CASSWTSGTEYNEQFF | TGCGCCAGCAGCTGGACTAGCGGGACCGAATACAATGAGCAGTTCTTC | - | TRBJ2-1 | TRBV5-1 | TRBD2
CASSSRLSSYNEQFF | TGTGCCAGCAGCTCACGCCTGAGCTCCTACAATGAGCAGTTCTTC | few | TRBJ2-1 | TRBV7-9 | -
CASSTDREGRTDTQYF | TGCGCCAGCAGCACAGACAGGGAAGGGCGCACAGATACGCAGTATTTT | - | TRBJ2-3 | TRBV5-1 | TRBD1
CASSVVGGRVDEQFF | TGTGCCAGCAGCGTAGTCGGCGGGAGGGTCGATGAGCAGTTCTTC | - | TRBJ2-1 | TRBV9 | TRBD2
CASSPESGANTGELFF | TGTGCCAGCAGCCCAGAATCGGGGGCGAACACCGGGGAGCTGTTTTTT | - | TRBJ2-2 | TRBV7-7 | -
CASSLAGGVGMDGYTF | TGTGCCAGCAGTTTAGCGGGGGGAGTGGGGATGGATGGCTACACCTTC | - | TRBJ1-2 | TRBV7-6 | -
CASSVGGNTEAFF | TGTGCCAGCAGTGTAGGGGGGAACACTGAAGCTTTCTTT | - | TRBJ1-1 | TRBV27 | -
CASSFGAQGEQFF | TGTGCCAGCAGCTTTGGTGCTCAGGGTGAGCAGTTCTTC | - | TRBJ2-1 | TRBV7-9 | -
CSVEDGQGSTEAFF | TGCAGCGTTGAAGACGGACAGGGGAGCACTGAAGCTTTCTTT | - | TRBJ1-1 | TRBV29-1 | TRBD1
CASRGERSYEQYF | TGTGCCAGCCGGGGGGAAAGGTCCTACGAGCAGTACTTC | - | TRBJ2-7 | TRBV27 | TRBD2
CASSFRGGQETQYF | TGTGCCAGCAGCTTTAGGGGAGGGCAAGAGACCCAGTACTTC | - | TRBJ2-5 | TRBV7-6 | TRBD2
CASSLQGISYNEQFF | TGTGCCAGCAGCTTACAGGGGATATCCTACAATGAGCAGTTCTTC | - | TRBJ2-1 | TRBV7-9 | -
CASSIGTGAIYEQYF | TGTGCCAGTAGTATAGGGACAGGGGCTATCTACGAGCAGTACTTC | - | TRBJ2-7 | TRBV19 | TRBD1
CASSLRGETQYF | TGTGCCAGCAGCCTCAGGGGGGAGACCCAGTACTTC | - | TRBJ2-5 | TRBV7-9 | TRBD1
CASSHPWGETTDTQYF | TGTGCCAGCAGCCATCCTTGGGGGGAGACAACAGATACGCAGTATTTT | once | TRBJ2-3 | TRBV27 | -
CASSYSSGMREQYF | TGTGCCAGCAGTTACTCTAGCGGGATGAGAGAGCAGTACTTC | - | TRBJ2-7 | TRBV6-5 | TRBD2
CASIALPSTQYF | TGTGCCAGCATTGCCTTACCTAGTACGCAGTATTTT | - | TRBJ2-3 | TRBV2 | -
CASSPTLGGPLSGANVLTF | TGTGCCAGCAGTCCTACATTAGGGGGACCACTCTCTGGGGCCAACGTCCTGACTTTC | - | TRBJ2-6 | TRBV27 | -
CASSLLGESNEQFF | TGTGCCAGCAGTTTACTCGGGGAATCCAATGAGCAGTTCTTC | - | TRBJ2-1 | TRBV27 | -
CASSFGDRYTGELFF | TGTGCCAGCAGTTTTGGTGACAGATACACCGGGGAGCTGTTTTTT | - | TRBJ2-2 | TRBV28 | -
CASRGTPWDQPQHF | TGTGCCAGCAGGGGGACACCCTGGGATCAGCCCCAGCATTTT | - | TRBJ1-5 | TRBV2 | -
CASSRLVGKYNEQFF | TGTGCCAGCAGCAGACTAGTGGGGAAATACAATGAGCAGTTCTTC | - | TRBJ2-1 | TRBV7-9 | -